These 29 T cell receptor beta chains share one sample of origin, sequenced in a study of cytomegalovirus exposure and HLA in healthy donors. The primer mix had 60 Vbeta and 13 Jbeta primers. Produced via immunoSEQ multiplex PCR; TCRdb's table is partial and in-frame only. The sample consists of some 150,000 clones, roughly 65% of them appearing once. The sample comprised PBMCs. The origin of the receptors is a man in his 60s in good health and CMV-seronegative.

The table lists this clone with a few counts. The chain employs TRBV27 and TRBJ1-4; D possibly corresponds to TRBD1 (5 bases). Trimming removed 6 bases from V and 3 bases from J, with 11 bases in between. The CDR3 has 14 amino acids. Per germline, CDR1 MNHEY and CDR2 SMNVEV (reference sequence). The CDR3 loop is CASRLGLPNEKLFF. The CDR3 nucleotides read TGTGCCAGCAGACTGGGACTGCCTAATGAAAAACTGTTTTTT. The whole variable domain, filled in from reference TRBV27 and TRBJ1-4, reads EAQVTQNPRYLITVTGKKLTVTCSQNMNHEYMSWYRQDPGLGLRQIYYSMNVEVTDKGDVPEGYKVSRKEKRNFPLILESPSPNQTSLYFCASRLGLPNEKLFFGSGTQLSVL.

The V and J genes are TRBV6-1 and TRBJ1-2; tentative D call: TRBD1 (5 bases). V lost 5 bases and J lost 2, with 12 bases in between. The CDR3 covers 14 residues. Germline CDR1 and CDR2: MNHNS and SASEGT. CDR3 nucleotide sequence: TGTGCCAGCAGTCCCGACTCAGGGAACTATGGCTACACCTTC. Amino acid sequence: CASSPDSGNYGYTF.

The V and J genes are TRBV30 and TRBJ1-2; 7 positions agree with TRBD1. The germline V gene encodes CDR1 GTSNPN and CDR2 SVGIG (reference sequence). The CDR3 has 13 amino acids. Trimming took 8 bases from V and 8 from J; bases not matched to a gene: 14. The CDR3 region has the DNA TGTGCCGGGACTCTACAGGGGTCGTACGGCTACACCTTC. Its protein product is CAGTLQGSYGYTF.

The rearrangement links TRBV30 to TRBJ2-5; D might be TRBD2 (6 bases). The CDR3 covers 14 residues. Germline CDR1 is GTSNPN and CDR2 is SVGIG (reference sequence). The germline V and J ends were trimmed by 2 bases and 3 bases, with 13 bases remaining between them. CDR3 sequence: CAWSRDSRKETQYF. The CDR3, as DNA: TGTGCCTGGAGTCGGGACTCCCGAAAAGAGACCCAGTACTTC.

The chain couples TRBV29-1 to TRBJ2-7, with TRBD2 matching 11 bases. Germline CDR1 SQVTM, CDR2 ANQGSEA. The ends lost 0 bases at V and 4 bases at J; junction bases unmatched: 8. CDR3 length: 16 amino acids. CDR3 nucleotide sequence: TGCAGCGTTGAAGATCAAACTAGCGGGAGAGTGTACGAGCAGTACTTC. Residues: CSVEDQTSGRVYEQYF.

The chain links TRBV19 to TRBJ1-1; 8 bases align to TRBD1. Germline CDR1 LNHDA, CDR2 SQIVND (reference sequence). This CDR3 is built from 17 residues. V lost 3 bases to trimming and J lost 3 bases; unmatched junction nucleotides: 12. CDR3 in amino acids: CASSIGPSRGPDTEAFF. Written as DNA, the CDR3 is TGTGCCAGTAGTATCGGTCCCAGCAGGGGGCCTGACACTGAAGCTTTCTTT.

This chain uses TRBV5-1 with TRBJ1-4, with D hard to call. In germline, CDR1 is SGHRS, CDR2 YFSETQ. The ends were cut back, 0 bases at V and 5 bases at J, with 11 bases in the middle. This CDR3 comprises 15 residues. CDR3 amino acids: CASSLESRGNEKLFF. The CDR3 region has the DNA TGCGCCAGCAGCTTGGAGAGTAGAGGGAATGAAAAACTGTTTTTT. The full variable domain, in which reference TRBV5-1 and TRBJ1-4 provide the parts outside the CDR3, is KAGVTQTPRYLIKTRGQQVTLSCSPISGHRSVSWYQQTPGQGLQFLFEYFSETQRNKGNFPGRFSGRQFSNSRSEMNVSTLELGDSALYLCASSLESRGNEKLFFGSGTQLSVL.

This clone was seen a handful of times. The chain couples TRBV30 to TRBJ2-7, with TRBD2 matching over 11 bases. Germline loops: CDR1 GTSNPN, CDR2 SVGIG (reference sequence). This CDR3 has 15 residues. After removal of 3 bases from V and 5 bases from J, the junction contained 9 bases not matched to a gene. The CDR3 DNA follows: TGTGCCTGGAGCGACCCTAGCGGGAGGTCCCACGAGCAGTACTTC. Amino acid sequence: CAWSDPSGRSHEQYF.

This clone was seen a handful of times. The chain links TRBV28 to TRBJ1-5, with 8 bases lining up with TRBD1. In germline, CDR1 is MDHEN, CDR2 SYDVKM. The junction had 7 bases not matched to a gene; V was cut back by 2 bases and J by 4 bases. The CDR3 contains 16 residues. The CDR3 coding sequence is TGTGCCAGCAGTTTAAAGGGGGACAGGCTAAATCAGCCCCAGCATTTT. Its protein product is CASSLKGDRLNQPQHF.

The sample holds a few counts of this clone. CDR3 protein: CASSSLSESYEQYF. DNA of the CDR3: TGTGCCAGCAGCTCCCTTAGCGAGTCCTACGAGCAGTACTTC. The chain carries TRBV7-9 and TRBJ2-7, with a possible D match to TRBD2 (5 bases). V was cut by 4 bases and J by 1 base, with 11 bases left in between. The germline CDR1 and CDR2 sequences are SEHNR and FQNEAQ (reference sequence). The CDR3 loop spans 14 amino acids.

The chain recombines TRBV30 with TRBJ2-3; TRBD1 is a possible D gene (5 bases). Germline assignment: CDR1 GTSNPN and CDR2 SVGIG (reference sequence). This CDR3 spans 13 amino acids. The V and J ends lost 5 bases and 3 bases respectively, with 12 bases between them. DNA of the CDR3: TGTGCCTGGTCAGGGTTGGGGACAGATACGCAGTATTTT. Translated, it gives CAWSGLGTDTQYF.

This chain connects TRBV28 to TRBJ1-1, with D uncertain. The germline gives CDR1 MDHEN, CDR2 SYDVKM. CDR3 length equals 13 residues. Between the trimmed V and J ends, which lost 2 bases and 10 bases, there was a span of 14 bases. CDR3 nucleotides: TGTGCCAGCAGTTTAAGCGCACTCTCCTCAGCTTTCTTT. Translating it yields CASSLSALSSAFF.

The rearrangement links TRBV19 to TRBJ2-3; 8 bases are a match to TRBD2. The germline CDR1 and CDR2 sequences are LNHDA and SQIVND (reference sequence). V dropped 9 bases and J dropped 3; count of bases not matched to a gene: 14. The length of the CDR3 is 16 residues. The DNA for the CDR3 is TGTGCCAGCCTGGCACGGGAGGGCCTTCGTACAGATACGCAGTATTTT. Translation gives CASLAREGLRTDTQYF.

This clone was recorded once. This chain joins TRBV18 and TRBJ2-7; 16 bases line up with TRBD2. This CDR3 spans 18 amino acids. J gave up 6 bases and V 2 bases, and 10 bases lay outside the gene matches. Looked up from germline, CDR1 is KGHSH and CDR2 is LQKENI. CDR3 protein: CASSPRGLAGGPSSEQYF. As DNA, the CDR3 is TGTGCCAGCTCACCAAGGGGACTAGCGGGAGGGCCATCCAGCGAGCAGTACTTC.

This clone was seen a few times. J is TRBJ1-4 and V is TRBV9; TRBD1 is a possible D gene (6 bases). The CDR3 runs 16 residues. CDR1 is SGDLS, CDR2 YYNGEE, per germline. Trimming left V 0 bases short and J 2 bases short, with 11 bases between. CDR3 coding DNA: TGTGCCAGCAGCGTAGATCGCGGGGGCACTAATGAAAAACTGTTTTTT. The encoded protein is CASSVDRGGTNEKLFF.

This chain uses TRBV5-1 with TRBJ2-7, with D unresolved. V lost 0 bases and J lost 3, with 10 bases in between. Looked up from germline, CDR1 is SGHRS and CDR2 is YFSETQ. The CDR3 has 14 residues. The CDR3 bases are TGCGCCAGCAGCTTGGCCATCGGTAACTACGAGCAGTACTTC. This sequence encodes CASSLAIGNYEQYF. Combining the CDR3 with reference TRBV5-1 and TRBJ2-7 gives the whole variable domain KAGVTQTPRYLIKTRGQQVTLSCSPISGHRSVSWYQQTPGQGLQFLFEYFSETQRNKGNFPGRFSGRQFSNSRSEMNVSTLELGDSALYLCASSLAIGNYEQYFGPGTRLTVT.

The genes are TRBV5-1 and TRBJ2-6; D is undetermined. The germline V and J ends were trimmed by 3 bases and 4 bases, with 11 bases remaining between them. The CDR3 sequence is 15 residues long. Germline V gene lookup returns CDR1 SGHRS and CDR2 YFSETQ. The CDR3 protein is CASSSDTPGANVLTF. CDR3 bases: TGCGCCAGCAGCTCAGACACCCCCGGGGCCAACGTCCTGACTTTC.

The genes are TRBV27 and TRBJ1-2; no clear D. The CDR3 is 12 amino acids. V was clipped by 3 bases and J by 6 bases, with 8 bases between them. The V gene's germline CDR1 is MNHEY and CDR2 SMNVEV (reference sequence). CDR3 residues: CASSLSGDGYTF. CDR3 bases: TGTGCCAGCAGTTTGTCCGGGGATGGCTACACCTTC.

DNA of the CDR3: TGTGCCAGCAGCCAGGCGGGAGGGGCCGGCACTGAAGCTTTCTTT. It translates to CASSQAGGAGTEAFF. The rearrangement joins TRBV5-5 to TRBJ1-1, with D tentatively TRBD1 (5 bases). V was cut by 4 bases and J by 4 bases, with 17 bases left in between. CDR1 and CDR2 (germline): SGHKS, YYEKEE (reference sequence). This CDR3 has 15 amino acids.

The chain has TRBV7-6 and TRBJ1-3; 7 positions match TRBD1. The V and J ends lost 1 base and 0 bases, in that order; junction bases with no gene match: 3. The CDR3 runs to 16 residues. Looked up from germline, CDR1 is SGHVS and CDR2 is FNYEAQ. The DNA for the CDR3 is TGTGCCAGCAGCTTAGGCGGGGACAGCTCTGGAAACACCATATATTTT. Amino acids: CASSLGGDSSGNTIYF. The variable domain in full, with the rest retrieved from reference TRBV7-6 and TRBJ1-3, is GAGVSQSPRYKVTKRGQDVALRCDPISGHVSLYWYRQALGQGPEFLTYFNYEAQQDKSGLPNDRFSAERPEGSISTLTIQRTEQRDSAMYRCASSLGGDSSGNTIYFGEGSWLTVV.

This chain uses TRBV5-1 with TRBJ1-4, with 9 bases aligning to TRBD1. Germline CDR1 reads SGHRS; CDR2 reads YFSETQ. Unmatched junction bases numbered 4, after V lost 0 bases and J lost 7 bases. This CDR3 spans 15 amino acids. The CDR3 DNA sequence: TGCGCCAGCAGCTTGGGGACAGGGGTGGGTGAAAAACTGTTTTTT. Translated: CASSLGTGVGEKLFF.

The chain couples TRBV5-4 to TRBJ2-1; 11 bases agree with TRBD2. V shed 1 base and J 5 bases; nucleotides not matched to a gene: 2. The CDR3 totals 15 residues. The germline gives CDR1 SGHNT, CDR2 YYREEE (reference sequence). CDR3 loop: CASSLPTSGNNEQFF. DNA of the CDR3: TGTGCCAGCAGCTTGCCGACTAGCGGGAACAATGAGCAGTTCTTC.

The V and J genes are TRBV18 and TRBJ1-5, with unresolved D. CDR1 KGHSH and CDR2 LQKENI come from the germline V gene. Trimming pared 3 bases from V and 1 base from J, leaving 7 bases between. This CDR3 has 14 residues. CDR3 region: CASSPSKSNQPQHF. DNA for the CDR3: TGTGCCAGCTCACCTTCAAAAAGCAATCAGCCCCAGCATTTT.

CDR3 in amino acids: CASSRWGGNEQFF. CDR3 in DNA: TGCGCCAGCTCCCGATGGGGAGGCAATGAGCAGTTCTTC. The rearrangement joins TRBV4-3 to TRBJ2-1, with D perhaps matching TRBD2 (6 bases). The V end lost 8 bases, the J end lost 6 bases, and 14 bases lay between the germline ends. The length of the CDR3 is 13 residues. Germline CDR1 and CDR2: LGHNA and YSLEER.

This clone was counted once. The rearrangement uses TRBV7-8 and TRBJ2-7; a weak D match, TRBD2 (5 bases). V was shortened by 1 base and J by 7 bases, with 8 bases between the two germline ends. Germline values: CDR1 SGHVS, CDR2 FQNEAQ. This CDR3 has 12 amino acids. The CDR3 sequence: CASSLERSEQYF. The CDR3 bases are TGTGCCAGCAGCTTAGAGCGGTCAGAGCAGTACTTC.

The chain has TRBV11-2 and TRBJ2-3, with D maybe TRBD2 (6 bases). The CDR3 has 16 amino acids. CDR1 SGHAT and CDR2 FQNNGV come from the germline V gene. Between the trimmed V and J ends, which lost 7 bases and 4 bases, there was a span of 21 bases. The CDR3 protein is CASNPPGLGVADTQYF. Here the CDR3 DNA reads TGTGCCAGCAATCCCCCGGGACTCGGAGTCGCAGATACGCAGTATTTT.

This chain uses TRBV11-2 with TRBJ2-5, with 7 bases fitting TRBD2. Germline CDR1 SGHAT, CDR2 FQNNGV. The CDR3 is 13 residues long. With V trimmed by 5 bases and J by 2 bases, 2 bases remained unmatched. The CDR3 region has the DNA TGTGCCAGCAGCCCCGGGGGGCAAGAGACCCAGTACTTC. The encoded protein is CASSPGGQETQYF.

This clone appeared a few times. J is TRBJ2-7 and V is TRBV7-2, with 8 bases identical to TRBD1. The V gene end was trimmed by 3 bases and the J gene end by 7 bases; junction bases not matched to a gene: 11. CDR3 size: 15 residues. The germline V gene encodes CDR1 SGHTA and CDR2 FQGNSA. CDR3 loop: CASSFLDREVREQYF. The CDR3 DNA is TGTGCCAGCAGCTTTTTGGACAGGGAGGTGAGAGAGCAGTACTTC.

The chain is built from TRBV29-1 and TRBJ1-2, with a tentative D call TRBD1 (6 bases). The CDR3 is made up of 13 amino acids. V was pared by 5 bases and J by 0 bases, with 10 bases between. Looked up from germline, CDR1 is SQVTM and CDR2 is ANQGSEA. CDR3 amino acids: CSVRTDTNYGYTF. CDR3 bases: TGCAGCGTTAGGACAGATACTAACTATGGCTACACCTTC.